This TCR beta chain is from a study of CD8+ T cells in alopecia areata. cDNA prepared by RNA extraction and subsequent reverse transcription served as the template for sequencing. TCRdb's copy holds only in-frame clones and misses some; the assay was immunoSEQ multiplex PCR. In the table there are fewer than 100,000 clones, less than 50% of which are singletons. The CDR3 runs 19 residues. Germline lookup yields CDR1 MDHEN and CDR2 SYDVKM. Trimming left V 4 bases short and J 7 bases short, with 30 bases between. Alopecia areata patients provided lesional scalp punch biopsies and peripheral blood, both collected for the study. As concerns this clone: Its antigen remains unidentified.

Study-wide results and caveats: Normal scalp showed lower clonality than lesional scalp, especially alopecia totalis/universalis.

Sequences were obtained from CD4+ T cells sorted from blood. This TCR was recovered from a human donor with alopecia areata. V gene TRBV28 combines with J gene TRBJ2-3; D possibly corresponds to TRBD2 (6 bases). CDR3 loop: CASSSLHRASAPRGNTQYF. CDR3 nucleotides: TGTGCCAGCAGTTCTTTGCACCGGGCTAGCGCCCCCCGCGGGAATACGCAGTATTTT.